This is a list of T cell receptor beta chains from one sample in a study of a mutant IDH1 vaccine in newly diagnosed glioma. Clones were sequenced by immunoSEQ multiplex PCR, and TCRdb holds only the in-frame ones, with some missing. Of around 15,000 clones listed, 75% to 90% were seen once; the top ten hold about 10%. This sample comprised PBMCs, obtained from a glioma patient treated with radiotherapy, temozolomide or both. These receptors were taken from a woman aged 40 to 50 with glioma. Some clones in this sample may be carry-over from other donors' samples. Both conserved end residues are part of each CDR3. D genes are given only for firm matches. Size values are once, few and many counts, or a class for expanded clones, and some rows have none.

TRBJ2-3,TRBV4-2,few,-,CASRAPGEADTQYF,TGTGCCAGCAGAGCCCCGGGTGAGGCAGATACGCAGTATTTT
TRBJ1-1,TRBV5-1,-,-,CASSHRPGLGTEAFF,TGCGCCAGCAGCCACCGCCCCGGACTGGGGACTGAAGCTTTCTTT
TRBJ2-2,TRBV7-3,-,TRBD1,CASSPDGQATNTGELFF,TGTGCCAGCAGCCCCGATGGACAGGCCACGAACACCGGGGAGCTGTTTTTT
TRBJ2-7,TRBV12-1,-,-,CASSFADSLARDSYEQYF,TGTGCCAGCAGCTTTGCCGATTCTTTAGCGAGGGACTCCTACGAGCAGTACTTC
TRBJ2-7,TRBV7-2,-,TRBD1,CASSLYVIGQGYEQYF,TGTGCCAGCAGCTTATACGTAATAGGACAGGGGTACGAGCAGTACTTC
TRBJ1-4,TRBV2,-,TRBD1,CASSNRDRADNEKLFF,TGTGCCAGCAGTAACCGGGACAGGGCTGATAATGAAAAACTGTTTTTT
TRBJ2-1,TRBV6-5,-,-,CASTWGKEQFF,TGTGCCAGCACCTGGGGTAAAGAGCAGTTCTTC
TRBJ2-1,TRBV7-2,-,TRBD2,CASSSTSGSNEQFF,TGTGCCAGCAGCTCGACTAGCGGGAGTAATGAGCAGTTCTTC
TRBJ2-7,TRBV10-1,-,-,CASSEGAKHEQYF,TGCGCCAGCAGTGAGGGAGCGAAACACGAGCAGTACTTC
TRBJ2-7,TRBV7-9,-,-,CASSLEYTNPYEQYF,TGTGCCAGCAGCTTAGAGTACACCAACCCCTACGAGCAGTACTTC
TRBJ2-7,TRBV29-1,-,-,CSVEKVPSTYEQYF,TGCAGCGTTGAGAAGGTCCCTTCCACCTACGAGCAGTACTTC
TRBJ2-1,TRBV14,once,-,CASSQDQGYNEQFF,TGTGCCAGCAGCCAAGATCAGGGCTACAATGAGCAGTTCTTC
TRBJ2-7,TRBV27,-,TRBD2,CASSPRTSGSYEQYF,TGTGCCAGCAGTCCTAGGACTAGCGGGAGTTACGAGCAGTACTTC
TRBJ2-4,TRBV28,-,-,CASSSRGGVKNIQYF,TGTGCCAGCAGTTCGCGAGGCGGGGTGAAAAACATTCAGTACTTC
TRBJ1-1,TRBV28,-,-,CASSFGQNTEAFF,TGTGCCAGCAGTTTTGGGCAGAACACTGAAGCTTTCTTT
TRBJ1-5,TRBV29-1,-,-,CSVQLFPNQPQHF,TGCAGCGTTCAGCTATTCCCAAATCAGCCCCAGCATTTT
TRBJ2-5,TRBV4-2,-,TRBD2,CASSQDGTSGRETQYF,TGTGCCAGCAGCCAGGACGGGACTAGCGGGAGGGAGACCCAGTACTTC
TRBJ1-2,TRBV6-1,-,-,CASSTNYGYTF,TGTGCCAGCAGTACCAACTATGGCTACACCTTC
TRBJ1-1,TRBV5-1,-,TRBD1,CASSAPGTGVTEAFF,TGCGCCAGCAGCGCCCCCGGGACAGGGGTTACTGAAGCTTTCTTT
TRBJ2-2,TRBV25-1,-,-,CASSGGRAYPSNTGELFF,TGTGCCAGCAGTGGAGGCAGAGCATATCCTTCGAACACCGGGGAGCTGTTTTTT
TRBJ2-5,TRBV15,-,TRBD2,CATSAGGGAGETQYF,TGTGCCACCAGCGCGGGCGGGGGGGCAGGAGAGACCCAGTACTTC
TRBJ1-2,TRBV11-2,few,TRBD1,CASRPGQGLYGYTF,TGTGCCAGCAGACCGGGACAGGGCCTCTATGGCTACACCTTC
TRBJ1-2,TRBV11-2,-,TRBD1,CASSVPTGNYGYTF,TGTGCCAGCAGCGTCCCGACAGGGAACTATGGCTACACCTTC
TRBJ1-1,TRBV5-1,-,-,CASSPGTRAFF,TGCGCCAGCAGTCCCGGGACCCGAGCTTTCTTT
TRBJ1-5,TRBV9,-,-,CASSEAGASNQPQHF,TGTGCCAGCAGCGAAGCGGGGGCAAGCAATCAGCCCCAGCATTTT
TRBJ1-5,TRBV28,few,TRBD1,CASSLSKSDRKNQPQHF,TGTGCCAGCAGTTTATCCAAGTCGGACAGGAAGAATCAGCCCCAGCATTTT
TRBJ1-1,TRBV19,once,-,CASGLQESSKNTEAFF,TGTGCCAGTGGTTTACAGGAGTCATCTAAGAACACTGAAGCTTTCTTT
TRBJ2-1,TRBV5-1,-,TRBD2,CASSFPTSGNNEQFF,TGCGCCAGCAGCTTCCCTACTAGCGGGAACAATGAGCAGTTCTTC
TRBJ2-7,TRBV11-2,-,-,CASSLERGVNYEQYF,TGTGCCAGCAGCTTAGAGAGGGGAGTGAACTACGAGCAGTACTTC
TRBJ2-7,TRBV11-2,once,TRBD2,CASSPGFRAGGHEQYF,TGTGCCAGCAGCCCCGGGTTTAGAGCGGGGGGCCACGAGCAGTACTTC
TRBJ1-4,TRBV2,-,TRBD1,CASSLQGGINEKLFF,TGTGCCAGCAGCTTACAGGGGGGGATTAATGAAAAACTGTTTTTT
TRBJ2-7,TRBV7-2,-,-,CASSLARWEQYF,TGTGCCAGCAGCTTAGCTCGCTGGGAGCAGTACTTC
TRBJ2-3,TRBV19,-,TRBD2,CATLAGSTDTQYF,TGTGCCACCTTAGCGGGGAGCACAGATACGCAGTATTTT
TRBJ2-7,TRBV10-3,-,TRBD1,CATAGTGGSYEQYF,TGTGCCACCGCCGGGACAGGGGGCTCATACGAGCAGTACTTC
TRBJ2-1,TRBV7-9,-,-,CASSADPTKHNEQFF,TGTGCCAGCAGCGCGGACCCAACAAAGCACAATGAGCAGTTCTTC
TRBJ2-1,TRBV7-2,few,-,CASSSGQGGNEQFF,TGTGCCAGCAGCTCCGGACAGGGAGGGAATGAGCAGTTCTTC
TRBJ1-2,TRBV1,-,-,CTSSLPPGVRPRGEPRGYTF,TGCACCAGCAGCCTACCCCCAGGGGTAAGGCCCCGGGGGGAGCCTAGGGGCTACACCTTC
TRBJ2-1,TRBV9,-,TRBD2,CASSVEAGAYNEQFF,TGTGCCAGCAGCGTAGAGGCGGGAGCCTACAATGAGCAGTTCTTC
TRBJ2-2,TRBV6-4,-,-,CASSDVASSTGELFF,TGTGCCAGCAGTGACGTAGCGAGCTCCACCGGGGAGCTGTTTTTT
TRBJ1-3,TRBV28,once,-,CATSGTTKNTIYF,TGTGCCACTTCCGGGACAACGAAAAACACCATATATTTT